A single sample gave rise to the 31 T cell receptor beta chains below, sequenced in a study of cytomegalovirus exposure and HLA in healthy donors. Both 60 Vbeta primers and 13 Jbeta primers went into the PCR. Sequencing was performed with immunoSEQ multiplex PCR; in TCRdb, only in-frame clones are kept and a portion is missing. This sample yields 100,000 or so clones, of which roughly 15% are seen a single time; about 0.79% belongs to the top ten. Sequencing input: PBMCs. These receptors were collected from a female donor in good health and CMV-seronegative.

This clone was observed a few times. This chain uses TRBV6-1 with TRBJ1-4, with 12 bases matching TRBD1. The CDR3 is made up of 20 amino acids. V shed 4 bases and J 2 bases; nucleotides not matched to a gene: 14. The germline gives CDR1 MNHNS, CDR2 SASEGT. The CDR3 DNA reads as TGTGCCAGCAGTGGGATTCCGGGACAGGGGGCGAAGGACACTAATGAAAAACTGTTTTTT. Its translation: CASSGIPGQGAKDTNEKLFF.

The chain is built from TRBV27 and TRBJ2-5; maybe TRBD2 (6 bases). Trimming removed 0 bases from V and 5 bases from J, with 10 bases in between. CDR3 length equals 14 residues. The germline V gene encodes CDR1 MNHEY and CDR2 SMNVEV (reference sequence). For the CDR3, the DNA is TGTGCCAGCAGTTTATCGGGGGGACGCGAGACCCAGTACTTC. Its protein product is CASSLSGGRETQYF.

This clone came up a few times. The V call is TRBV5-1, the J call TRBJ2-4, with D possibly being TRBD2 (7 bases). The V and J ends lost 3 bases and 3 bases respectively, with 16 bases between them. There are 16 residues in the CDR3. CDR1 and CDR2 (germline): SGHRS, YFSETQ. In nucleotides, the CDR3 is TGCGCCAGCAGCTGGAGAAAGGGGGGGGTCAAAAACATTCAGTACTTC. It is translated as CASSWRKGGVKNIQYF.

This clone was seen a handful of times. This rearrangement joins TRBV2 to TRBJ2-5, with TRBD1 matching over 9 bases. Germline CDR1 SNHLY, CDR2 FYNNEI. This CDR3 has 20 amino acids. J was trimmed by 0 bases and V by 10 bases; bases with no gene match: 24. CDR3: CATRPSPGTGRLGHQETQYF. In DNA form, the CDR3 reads TGTGCCACCAGGCCTAGCCCAGGGACAGGGCGATTGGGTCACCAAGAGACCCAGTACTTC.

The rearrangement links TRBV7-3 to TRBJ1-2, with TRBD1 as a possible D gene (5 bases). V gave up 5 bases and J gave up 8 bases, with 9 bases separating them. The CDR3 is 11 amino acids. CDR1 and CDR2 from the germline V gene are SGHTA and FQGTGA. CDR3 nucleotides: TGTGCCAGCAGCCAGGGTGAAGGCTACACCTTC. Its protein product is CASSQGEGYTF.

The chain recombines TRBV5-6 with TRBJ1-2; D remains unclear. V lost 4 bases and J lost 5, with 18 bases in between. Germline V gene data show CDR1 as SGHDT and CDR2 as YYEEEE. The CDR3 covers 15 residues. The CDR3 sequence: CASSQFKPGAYGYTF. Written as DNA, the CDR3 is TGTGCCAGCAGCCAATTCAAACCGGGAGCATATGGCTACACCTTC.

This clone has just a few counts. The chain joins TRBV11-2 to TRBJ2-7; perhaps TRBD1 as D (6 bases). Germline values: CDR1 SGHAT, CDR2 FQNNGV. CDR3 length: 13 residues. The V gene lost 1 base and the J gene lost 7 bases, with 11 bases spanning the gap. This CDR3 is CASSLGGPREQYF. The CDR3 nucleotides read TGTGCCAGCAGCTTAGGGGGGCCTAGGGAGCAGTACTTC.

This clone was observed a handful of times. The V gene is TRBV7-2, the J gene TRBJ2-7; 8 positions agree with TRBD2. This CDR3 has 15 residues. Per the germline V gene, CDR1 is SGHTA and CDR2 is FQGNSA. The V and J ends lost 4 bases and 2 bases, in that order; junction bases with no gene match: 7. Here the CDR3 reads CASSSREGPTYEQYF. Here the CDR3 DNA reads TGTGCCAGCAGCTCCCGGGAGGGACCTACCTACGAGCAGTACTTC.

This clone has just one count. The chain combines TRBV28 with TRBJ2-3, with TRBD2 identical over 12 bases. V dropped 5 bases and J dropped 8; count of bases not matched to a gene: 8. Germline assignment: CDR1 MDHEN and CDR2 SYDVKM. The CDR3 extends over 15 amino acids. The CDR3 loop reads CASSKTSGRTATQYF. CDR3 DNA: TGTGCCAGCAGTAAGACTAGCGGGAGAACGGCTACGCAGTATTTT.

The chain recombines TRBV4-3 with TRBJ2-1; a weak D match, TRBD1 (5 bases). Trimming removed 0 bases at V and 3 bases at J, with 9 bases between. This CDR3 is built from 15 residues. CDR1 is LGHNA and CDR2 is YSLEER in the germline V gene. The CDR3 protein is CASSQEGLVYNEQFF. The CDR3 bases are TGCGCCAGCAGCCAAGAGGGGCTAGTCTACAATGAGCAGTTCTTC.

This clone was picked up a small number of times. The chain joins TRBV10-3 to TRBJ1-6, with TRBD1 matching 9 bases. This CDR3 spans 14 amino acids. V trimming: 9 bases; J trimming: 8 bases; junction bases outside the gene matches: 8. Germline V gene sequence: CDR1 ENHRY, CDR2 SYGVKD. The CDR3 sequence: CAIQEQGAHSPLHF. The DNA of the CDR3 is TGTGCCATTCAAGAACAGGGGGCGCATTCACCCCTCCACTTT.

The CDR3 is CAWSVFGGISGNTIYF. DNA of the CDR3: TGTGCCTGGAGTGTATTTGGAGGTATCTCTGGAAACACCATATATTTT. The chain links TRBV30 to TRBJ1-3; D is unclear. Germline CDR1 GTSNPN, CDR2 SVGIG (reference sequence). This CDR3 spans 16 amino acids. Trimming shortened V by 0 bases and J by 0 bases, and 12 bases separated the two germline ends.

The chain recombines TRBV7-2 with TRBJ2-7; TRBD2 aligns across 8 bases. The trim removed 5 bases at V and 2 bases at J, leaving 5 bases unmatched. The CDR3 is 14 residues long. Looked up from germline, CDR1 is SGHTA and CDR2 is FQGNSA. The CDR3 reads CASSMVAGTYEQYF. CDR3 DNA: TGTGCCAGCAGCATGGTAGCGGGAACCTACGAGCAGTACTTC.

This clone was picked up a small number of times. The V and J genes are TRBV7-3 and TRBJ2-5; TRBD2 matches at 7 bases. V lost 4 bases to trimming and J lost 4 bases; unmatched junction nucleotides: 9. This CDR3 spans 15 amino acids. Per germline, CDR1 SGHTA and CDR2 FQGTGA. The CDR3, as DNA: TGTGCCAGCAGCTCCCAACCCTCGGGGGGAGAGACCCAGTACTTC. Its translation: CASSSQPSGGETQYF. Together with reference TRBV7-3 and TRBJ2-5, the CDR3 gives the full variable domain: GAGVSQTPSNKVTEKGKYVELRCDPISGHTALYWYRQSLGQGPEFLIYFQGTGAADDSGLPNDRFFAVRPEGSVSTLKIQRTERGDSAVYLCASSSQPSGGETQYFGPGTRLLVL.

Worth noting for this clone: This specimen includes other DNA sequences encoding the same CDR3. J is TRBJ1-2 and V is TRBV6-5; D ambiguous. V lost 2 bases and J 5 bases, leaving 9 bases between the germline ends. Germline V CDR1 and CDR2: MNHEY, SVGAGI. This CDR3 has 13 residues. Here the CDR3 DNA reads TGTGCCAGCAGTTACAGTGCAGCGTATGGCTACACCTTC. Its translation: CASSYSAAYGYTF.

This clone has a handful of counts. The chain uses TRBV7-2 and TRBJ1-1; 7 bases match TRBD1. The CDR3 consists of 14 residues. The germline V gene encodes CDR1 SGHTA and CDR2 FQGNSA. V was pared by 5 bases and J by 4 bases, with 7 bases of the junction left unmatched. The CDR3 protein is CASSLWTGGTEAFF. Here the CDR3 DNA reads TGTGCCAGCAGCCTCTGGACAGGTGGCACTGAAGCTTTCTTT.

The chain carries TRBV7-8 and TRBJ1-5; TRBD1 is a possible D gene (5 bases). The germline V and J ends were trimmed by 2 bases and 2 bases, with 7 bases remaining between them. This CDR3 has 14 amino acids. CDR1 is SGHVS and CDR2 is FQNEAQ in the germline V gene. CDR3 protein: CASSLLTGNQPQHF. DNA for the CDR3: TGTGCCAGCAGCTTATTGACAGGCAATCAGCCCCAGCATTTT.

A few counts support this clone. CDR3 bases: TGTGCCATCACTCAGGGGGCGGCAAACCTAGAGCAGTTCTTC. Translation: CAITQGAANLEQFF. V gene TRBV10-3 combines with J gene TRBJ2-1; 8 nucleotides agree with TRBD1. Germline loops: CDR1 ENHRY, CDR2 SYGVKD. The V segment lost 7 bases and the J segment 10 bases; nucleotides outside the gene matches: 12. This CDR3 contains 14 residues.

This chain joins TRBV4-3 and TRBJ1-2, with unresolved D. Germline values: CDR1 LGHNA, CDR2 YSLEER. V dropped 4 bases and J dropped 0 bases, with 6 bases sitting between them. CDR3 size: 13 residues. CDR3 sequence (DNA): TGCGCCAGCAGCCCTGACACTAACTATGGCTACACCTTC. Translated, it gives CASSPDTNYGYTF.

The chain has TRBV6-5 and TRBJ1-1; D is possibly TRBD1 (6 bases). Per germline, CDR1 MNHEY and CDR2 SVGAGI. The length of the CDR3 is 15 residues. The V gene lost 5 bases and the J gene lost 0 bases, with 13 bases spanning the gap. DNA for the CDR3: TGTGCCAGCAGTCCTTGGACAGCAATGAACACTGAAGCTTTCTTT. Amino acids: CASSPWTAMNTEAFF.

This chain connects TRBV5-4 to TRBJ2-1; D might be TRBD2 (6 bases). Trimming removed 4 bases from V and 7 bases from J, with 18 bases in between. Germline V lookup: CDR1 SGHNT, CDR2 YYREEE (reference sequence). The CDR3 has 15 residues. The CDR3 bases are TGTGCCAGCAGCCACGTACCTGTGGGGGGAAATGAGCAGTTCTTC. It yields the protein CASSHVPVGGNEQFF.

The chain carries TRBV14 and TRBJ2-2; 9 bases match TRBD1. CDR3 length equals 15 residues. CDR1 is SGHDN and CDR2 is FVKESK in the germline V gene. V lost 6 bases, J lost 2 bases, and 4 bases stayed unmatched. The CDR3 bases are TGTGCCAGCAGGCGGGACAGGGACAACACCGGGGAGCTGTTTTTT. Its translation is CASRRDRDNTGELFF. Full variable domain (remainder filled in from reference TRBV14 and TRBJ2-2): EAGVTQFPSHSVIEKGQTVTLRCDPISGHDNLYWYRRVMGKEIKFLLHFVKESKQDESGMPNNRFLAERTGGTYSTLKVQPAELEDSGVYFCASRRDRDNTGELFFGEGSRLTVL.

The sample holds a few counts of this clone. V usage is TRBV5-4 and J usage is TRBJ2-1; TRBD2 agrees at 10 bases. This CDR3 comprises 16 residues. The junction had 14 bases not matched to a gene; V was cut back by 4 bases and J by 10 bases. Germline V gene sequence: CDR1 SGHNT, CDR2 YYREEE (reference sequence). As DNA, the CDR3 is TGTGCCAGCAGCCTTTATACTAGCGGGGTCGTTGGAGAGCAGTTCTTC. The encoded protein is CASSLYTSGVVGEQFF.

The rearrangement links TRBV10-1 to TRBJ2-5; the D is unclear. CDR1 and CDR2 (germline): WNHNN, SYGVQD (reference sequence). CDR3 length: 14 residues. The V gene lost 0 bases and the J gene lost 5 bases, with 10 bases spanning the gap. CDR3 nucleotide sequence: TGCGCCAGCAGTGAGTCGCTCAGGAAGGAGACCCAGTACTTC. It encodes CASSESLRKETQYF.

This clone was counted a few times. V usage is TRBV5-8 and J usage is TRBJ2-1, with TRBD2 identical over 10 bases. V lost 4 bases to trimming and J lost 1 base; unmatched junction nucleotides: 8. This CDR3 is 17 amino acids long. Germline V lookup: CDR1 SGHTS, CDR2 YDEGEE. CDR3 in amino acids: CASSLRLAGYSYNEQFF. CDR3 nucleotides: TGTGCCAGCAGCCTCCGACTAGCGGGTTATTCCTACAATGAGCAGTTCTTC.

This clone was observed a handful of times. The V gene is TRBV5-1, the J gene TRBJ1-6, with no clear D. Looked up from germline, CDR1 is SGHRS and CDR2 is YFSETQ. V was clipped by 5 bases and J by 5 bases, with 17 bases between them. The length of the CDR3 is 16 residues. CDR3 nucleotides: TGCGCCAGCAGGCGAGAGACTAGGACGGATAATTCACCCCTCCACTTT. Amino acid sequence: CASRRETRTDNSPLHF.

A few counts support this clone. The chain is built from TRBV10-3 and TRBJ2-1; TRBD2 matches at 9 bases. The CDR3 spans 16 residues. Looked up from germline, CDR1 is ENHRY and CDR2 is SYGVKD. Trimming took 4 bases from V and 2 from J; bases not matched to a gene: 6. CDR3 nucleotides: TGTGCCATCAGTGTTGGCGGGGGGGCCGCCTACAATGAGCAGTTCTTC. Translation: CAISVGGGAAYNEQFF.

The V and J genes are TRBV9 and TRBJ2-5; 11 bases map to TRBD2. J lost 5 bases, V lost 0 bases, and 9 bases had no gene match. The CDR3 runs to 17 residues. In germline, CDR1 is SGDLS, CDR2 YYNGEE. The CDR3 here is CASSVGGSGRVKETQYF. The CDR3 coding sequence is TGTGCCAGCAGCGTAGGAGGTAGCGGGAGGGTTAAGGAGACCCAGTACTTC.

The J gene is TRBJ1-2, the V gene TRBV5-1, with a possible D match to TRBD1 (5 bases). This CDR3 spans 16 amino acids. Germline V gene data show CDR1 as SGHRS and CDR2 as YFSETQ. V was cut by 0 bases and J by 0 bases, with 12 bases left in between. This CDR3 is CASSLGPAGSNYGYTF. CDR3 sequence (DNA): TGCGCCAGCAGCTTGGGCCCCGCAGGGTCTAACTATGGCTACACCTTC.

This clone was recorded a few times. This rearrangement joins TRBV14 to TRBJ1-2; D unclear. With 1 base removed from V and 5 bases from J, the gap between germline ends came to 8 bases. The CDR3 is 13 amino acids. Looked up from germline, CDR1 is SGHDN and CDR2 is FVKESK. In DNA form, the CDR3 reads TGTGCCAGCAGCCAAGGTAGTATTTATGGCTACACCTTC. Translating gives CASSQGSIYGYTF.

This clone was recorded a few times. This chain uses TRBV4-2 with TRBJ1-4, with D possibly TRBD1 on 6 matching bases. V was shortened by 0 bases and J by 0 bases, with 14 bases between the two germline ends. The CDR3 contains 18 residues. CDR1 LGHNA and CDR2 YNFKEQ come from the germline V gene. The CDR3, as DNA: TGTGCCAGCAGCCAAGATTCGACAGGAGTTGCAACTAATGAAAAACTGTTTTTT. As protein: CASSQDSTGVATNEKLFF.